Sequencing of this T cell receptor beta chain was carried out in a study of T cell responses to AZD1222 COVID-19 vaccine. The method was immunoSEQ multiplex PCR; TCRdb's version includes in-frame clones alone and lacks a portion of them. Among about 100,000 clones, about 86% were seen once, and the ten largest hold approximately 3%. Findings and caveats of the study: Reportedly, close to half of spike-specific TCRs are directed against unmutated variant regions. A mostly white British donor set with more females was recruited, and clonal diversity was possibly underestimated. The study found Spike-specific TCR breadth and depth rose after two AZD1222 doses.

V was shortened by 5 bases and J by 7 bases, with 14 bases between the two germline ends. Germline V gene data show CDR1 as LNHDA and CDR2 as SQIVND (reference sequence). This CDR3 comprises 13 residues. In the case of this clone: The antigen is not known.

V gene TRBV19 combines with J gene TRBJ1-2; D is perhaps TRBD1 (6 bases). Sample: peripheral blood, taken on day 0 of AZD1222 vaccination. This sequence was found in an adult in good health. CDR3 DNA sequence: TGTGCCAGTAGTGCAAGGACAGTCGGTGGCTACACCTTC. Encoded protein: CASSARTVGGYTF.